The clone carrying this T cell receptor beta chain was seen more than once but under ten times. Its cognate antigen is unknown. TCRdb called the multiplex PCR reads again in MiXCR, with one record for every CDR3 protein. Of 190,000 or so distinct CDR3 sequences listed, approximately 33% are singletons. Samples came from axillary lymph nodes draining the breast cancer. Losses at the gene ends were 2 bases for V and 8 bases for J; bases not matched to a gene: 3. Germline loops: CDR1 WNHNN, CDR2 SYGVQD (reference sequence). This CDR3 has 14 amino acids. The data were taken from a study of breast tumors, draining lymph nodes, adjacent tissues. Findings of the study overall: Most tumor T cells seemingly derive from lymph node, then expand in tumor.

The chain employs TRBV10-1 and TRBJ2-1, with 10 positions matching TRBD1. Sequenced: axillary lymph node tissue. The clonotype comes from a female donor with breast cancer. Some clones in this sample may be carry-over from other donors' samples. This chain's CDR3 is CASSERQGAYEQFF. CDR3 nucleotides: TGCGCCAGCAGTGAGAGACAGGGGGCATATGAGCAGTTCTTC.